These 16 T cell receptor beta chains were sequenced from one sample in a study of PD-1 blockade in mismatch repair-deficient tumors. The data were produced by immunoSEQ multiplex PCR, yet TCRdb's version contains in-frame clones alone and is incomplete. The table lists about 63,000 clones, 88% of them singletons. The starting material was peripheral blood, obtained 52 weeks after starting pembrolizumab. The receptor set was obtained from an adult with mismatch repair-deficient cancer.

This chain joins TRBV5-4 and TRBJ2-5; TRBD1 might be the D (5 bases). The CDR3 length is 14 residues. Trimming stripped 0 bases from V and 1 base from J, with 7 bases between. Germline CDR1 SGHNT, CDR2 YYREEE (reference sequence). CDR3 coding DNA: TGTGCCAGCAGCTTGGAGGGGCTCCAAGAGACCCAGTACTTC. It codes for CASSLEGLQETQYF. Using reference TRBV5-4 and TRBJ2-5 for the parts outside the CDR3, the full variable domain is ETGVTQSPTHLIKTRGQQVTLRCSSQSGHNTVSWYQQALGQGPQFIFQYYREEENGRGNFPPRFSGLQFPNYSSELNVNALELDDSALYLCASSLEGLQETQYFGPGTRLLVL.

The chain is built from TRBV28 and TRBJ2-1; 7 bases agree with TRBD1. The CDR3 loop spans 13 amino acids. V trimming: 4 bases; J trimming: 6 bases; junction bases outside the gene matches: 3. The V gene's germline CDR1 is MDHEN and CDR2 SYDVKM. The CDR3 loop reads CASSWTGRNEQFF. In DNA, the CDR3 is TGTGCCAGCAGTTGGACAGGTCGCAATGAGCAGTTCTTC.

The J gene is TRBJ2-1, the V gene TRBV12-2; the D call of TRBD1 is as the table states it, not checked on the DNA. TRBV12-2 corresponds to a pseudogene. This CDR3 has 18 amino acids. The CDR3: CASRLASTRHSGYNEQFF. The CDR3 region has the DNA TGTGCAAGTCGCTTAGCATCGACCCGTCACAGTGGGTACAATGAGCAGTTCTTC.

The chain recombines TRBV6-6 with TRBJ2-7, with D unresolved. Trimming stripped 4 bases from V and 4 bases from J, with 5 bases between. The CDR3 runs to 11 residues. Germline lookup yields CDR1 MNHNY and CDR2 SVGAGI (reference sequence). DNA of the CDR3: TGTGCCAGCAGTTGGAAGTACGAGCAGTACTTC. Its translation: CASSWKYEQYF.

This clone was found once. The rearrangement links TRBV4-3 to TRBJ2-7, with D possibly TRBD2 on 6 matching bases. The V gene lost 4 bases and the J gene lost 2 bases, with 15 bases spanning the gap. This CDR3 is built from 15 residues. CDR1 and CDR2 (germline): LGHNA, YSLEER. Written as DNA, the CDR3 is TGCGCCAGCAGCCCCCAGCAGGGAGGTACCTACGAGCAGTACTTC. This translates into CASSPQQGGTYEQYF.

The rearrangement uses TRBV7-6 and TRBJ2-7; TRBD2 might be the D (6 bases). Germline values: CDR1 SGHVS, CDR2 FNYEAQ. The V end lost 7 bases, the J end lost 0 bases, and 16 bases lay between the germline ends. The CDR3 length is 15 residues. The CDR3 sequence: CASTPGGRSSYEQYF. CDR3 DNA: TGTGCCAGCACCCCCGGAGGGAGGTCCTCCTACGAGCAGTACTTC.

The V gene is TRBV6-6, the J gene TRBJ2-1; 7 bases fit TRBD2. V was pared by 8 bases and J by 3 bases, with 4 bases of the junction left unmatched. Looked up from germline, CDR1 is MNHNY and CDR2 is SVGAGI (reference sequence). The CDR3 is 13 residues long. DNA for the CDR3: TGTGCCAGCGGTGCGGGAGTCTACAATGAGCAGTTCTTC. Its translation: CASGAGVYNEQFF.

The chain uses TRBV9 and TRBJ2-1; unclear D gene. Germline CDR1 reads SGDLS; CDR2 reads YYNGEE. Trimming removed 0 bases at V and 5 bases at J, with 9 bases between. The CDR3 extends over 14 amino acids. The CDR3 DNA reads TGTGCCAGCAGCGTAGACCTAGTCAACAATGAGCAGTTCTTC. This sequence encodes CASSVDLVNNEQFF.

The CDR3 DNA reads as TGTGCCAGCAGCTTCAGGGGGAATGAGCAGTTCTTC. Its translation: CASSFRGNEQFF. The genes are TRBV7-9 and TRBJ2-1, with 7 bases fitting TRBD1. This CDR3 contains 12 residues. V shed 3 bases, J shed 7 bases, and the junction held 0 bases outside the gene matches. Germline-derived CDR1 and CDR2 are SEHNR and FQNEAQ (reference sequence). Full variable domain (missing parts from reference TRBV7-9 and TRBJ2-1): DTGVSQNPRHKITKRGQNVTFRCDPISEHNRLYWYRQTLGQGPEFLTYFQNEAQLEKSRLLSDRFSAERPKGSFSTLEIQRTEQGDSAMYLCASSFRGNEQFFGPGTRLTVL.

The chain is built from TRBV27 and TRBJ2-1, with TRBD2 identical over 7 bases. Trimming at V came to 2 bases and at J to 1 base, leaving 5 bases not matched to a gene. The CDR3 totals 16 residues. Germline assignment: CDR1 MNHEY and CDR2 SMNVEV (reference sequence). DNA of the CDR3: TGTGCCAGCAGTTTAATCAGCGGGGTTTCCTACAATGAGCAGTTCTTC. As protein: CASSLISGVSYNEQFF.

This chain links TRBV6-5 with TRBJ2-1, with D tentatively TRBD1 or TRBD2 (6 bases each). Germline CDR1 is MNHEY and CDR2 is SVGAGI. The CDR3 has 14 amino acids. Trimming removed 0 bases at V and 10 bases at J, with 13 bases between. The CDR3 reads CASSYSWGALEQFF. The CDR3, as DNA: TGTGCCAGCAGTTACTCGTGGGGGGCTTTGGAGCAGTTCTTC.

The V gene is TRBV7-9, the J gene TRBJ2-1; D gene uncertain. Trimming cost V 0 bases and J 0 bases, with 3 bases left between them. Germline CDR1 reads SEHNR; CDR2 reads FQNEAQ (reference sequence). The CDR3 spans 14 residues. CDR3 bases: TGTGCCAGCAGCTTAGCTACCTCCTACAATGAGCAGTTCTTC. This sequence encodes CASSLATSYNEQFF.

J is TRBJ2-1 and V is TRBV4-3; 7 bases fit TRBD1. CDR1 and CDR2 (germline): LGHNA, YSLEER. The CDR3 runs 13 residues. V lost 3 bases, J lost 9 bases, and 5 bases stayed unmatched. The CDR3 DNA follows: TGCGCCAGCAGCCACACACGGGACAGTGAGCAGTTCTTC. Translating it yields CASSHTRDSEQFF.

The chain links TRBV15 to TRBJ2-7, with a tentative D call TRBD1 (6 bases). Deletions cut 0 bases from V and 2 bases from J, with 11 bases between. This CDR3 spans 15 amino acids. Germline V gene sequence: CDR1 LNHNV, CDR2 YYDKDF (reference sequence). For the CDR3, the DNA is TGTGCCACCAGCAGAGAGGTACAGGGACCCTACGAGCAGTACTTC. Translating gives CATSREVQGPYEQYF.

This clone is large in the sample. The chain combines TRBV5-1 with TRBJ2-1; 9 bases align to TRBD1. Germline loops: CDR1 SGHRS, CDR2 YFSETQ. The V gene end was trimmed by 6 bases and the J gene end by 3 bases; junction bases not matched to a gene: 7. CDR3 length: 15 amino acids. The CDR3 sequence: CASIAGTGSYNEQFF. For the CDR3, the DNA is TGCGCCAGCATCGCCGGGACAGGGAGCTACAATGAGCAGTTCTTC.

J is TRBJ2-1 and V is TRBV13, with 7 bases fitting TRBD2. The CDR3 sequence is 14 residues long. V trimming: 6 bases; J trimming: 6 bases; junction bases outside the gene matches: 8. Looked up from germline, CDR1 is PRHDT and CDR2 is FYEKMQ (reference sequence). The CDR3 protein is CASRFGTTSNEQFF. Written as DNA, the CDR3 is TGTGCCAGCAGATTCGGGACTACCTCCAATGAGCAGTTCTTC.